These T cell receptor beta chains were read from a single sample in a study of blood T cells in healthy people across ages. TCRdb called the 5' RACE reads again in MiXCR, with one record for every CDR3 protein. The table shows approximately 780,000 distinct CDR3 sequences, with roughly 25% occurring only once. These data are also associated with another study on T cells of mothers and their children.

The sequencing sample was made of blood. Source of these receptors: a boy aged 5-17 years in good health. Each CDR3 is given with its conserved first and last residue. The D gene is left open where the match is weak. Clone size is shown for a subset of rows, as once, few, many or a class of expanded clone.

size	V	J	D	DNA	CDR3
few	TRBV6-5	TRBJ1-4	.	TGTGCCAGCAGCGCCCTGGTGGGAAAACTGTTTTTT	CASSALVGKLFF
.	TRBV4-1	TRBJ1-3	.	TGCGCCAGCAGCCTAAAACAGGGCGCCGGAAACACCATATATTTT	CASSLKQGAGNTIYF
few	TRBV5-5	TRBJ2-7	TRBD1	TGTGCCAGCAGCTTGGCAGGACAGGGGGCTCGGTACGAGCAGTACTTC	CASSLAGQGARYEQYF
few	TRBV7-2	TRBJ2-7	.	TGTGCCAGCAGCGTAGGCGGTGGCAACCTCTACGAGCAGTACTTC	CASSVGGGNLYEQYF
many	TRBV12-3/TRBV12-4	TRBJ2-5	.	TGTGCCAGCAGTCCACCCGCCGGGTTCCAAGAGACCCAGTACTTC	CASSPPAGFQETQYF
.	TRBV11-2	TRBJ1-4	TRBD1	TGTGCCAGCAGCGAGGACAGGGGAAATGAAAAACTGTTTTTT	CASSEDRGNEKLFF
.	TRBV6-5	TRBJ2-2	TRBD2	TGTGCGAGCGGGAGGGGGGATGGTGGCGGGGAGCTGTTTTTT	CASGRGDGGGELFF
.	TRBV29-1	TRBJ1-5	TRBD1	TGCAGCGTCGGGGTAGGGGCAGGGGGCGGCAATCAGCCCCAGCATTTT	CSVGVGAGGGNQPQHF
few	TRBV5-1	TRBJ2-1	.	TGCGCCAGCAGACTGGGGGCGGTAAATGAGCAGTTCTTC	CASRLGAVNEQFF
many	TRBV6-1	TRBJ2-1	TRBD2	TGTGCCAGCAGTCCTAGCGGGGGAACCTACAATGAGCAGTTCTTC	CASSPSGGTYNEQFF
.	TRBV10-3	TRBJ1-2	.	TGTGCCATCAGCAACGGACGCTATGGCTACACCTTC	CAISNGRYGYTF
.	TRBV11-2	TRBJ2-1	.	TGTGCCAGCAGCCCCCGGGACATCCACAATGAGCAGTTCTTC	CASSPRDIHNEQFF
.	TRBV7-9	TRBJ2-4	.	TGTGCCAGCATGCGTTACTCGAAGCTGGCCAAAAACATTCAGTACTTC	CASMRYSKLAKNIQYF
.	TRBV5-5	TRBJ2-1	.	TGTGCCAGCAGCCCTGATGGGGAAAAGGAGTTCTTC	CASSPDGEKEFF
few	TRBV20-1	TRBJ2-7	TRBD2	TGCAGTGCTAGAGATGGGCTAGCGGGAAACTACGAGCAGTACTTC	CSARDGLAGNYEQYF
few	TRBV2	TRBJ2-5	TRBD2	TGTGCCAGCAGCGGACTAGCGGGGGGCCAAACGTACCTAGAGACCCAGTACTTC	CASSGLAGGQTYLETQYF
few	TRBV7-9	TRBJ1-1	TRBD1	TGTGCCAGCAGCTTACCGAGGGGGCAAGCTGAAGCTTTCTTT	CASSLPRGQAEAFF
.	TRBV28	TRBJ1-4	.	TGTGCCAGCACCGACAGGCGCAGGGCAACTAATGAAAAACTGTTTTTT	CASTDRRRATNEKLFF
.	TRBV30	TRBJ1-5	.	TGTGCCTGGAGTTTTGGCCCGGATCAGCCCCAGCATTTT	CAWSFGPDQPQHF
.	TRBV5-6	TRBJ1-1	.	TGTGCCAGCAGCTGGACAGTTAGGTACACTGAAGCTTTCTTT	CASSWTVRYTEAFF
few	TRBV29-1	TRBJ1-2	.	TGCAGCGTTGAGGGCAGGCACTATGGCTACACCTTC	CSVEGRHYGYTF
.	TRBV14	TRBJ2-1	.	TGTGCCAGCAACCCGTGGGGCCCCTACAATGAGCAGTTCTTC	CASNPWGPYNEQFF
.	TRBV2	TRBJ2-7	.	TGTGCCAGCAATCAGGGATCCGAGCAGTGCTTC	CASNQGSEQCF
few	TRBV11-2	TRBJ2-1	.	TGTGCCAGCAGCCCTGAGGGCAACTCCTACAATGAGCAGTTCTTC	CASSPEGNSYNEQFF
.	TRBV2	TRBJ2-1	TRBD2	TGTGCCAGCAGTGAAGGCGGGGGTCCCTACAATGAGCAGTTCTTC	CASSEGGGPYNEQFF
few	TRBV5-1	TRBJ1-1	TRBD1	TGCGCCAGCAGCTTGCTGACAGGGGGGCGGACTGAAGCTTTCTTT	CASSLLTGGRTEAFF
few	TRBV20-1	TRBJ2-7	TRBD1	TGCAGTGCTAGTTTTGACAGGGGTGCCTACGAGCAGTACTTC	CSASFDRGAYEQYF
few	TRBV12-3/TRBV12-4	TRBJ2-3	.	TGTGCCAGCAGTTTAAGTGACTCCCATACGCAGTATTTT	CASSLSDSHTQYF
few	TRBV6-6	TRBJ2-5	.	TGTGCCAGCAGTTCCCCTACAACAGAGACCCAGTACTTC	CASSSPTTETQYF
.	TRBV6-1	TRBJ1-6	.	TGTGCCAGCAGTGGGCGACATAATTCACCCCTCCACTTT	CASSGRHNSPLHF
few	TRBV7-2	TRBJ2-1	.	TGTGCCAGCAGCTTAGTGCCCGGAGTGGGACGGGACAATGAGCAGTTCTTC	CASSLVPGVGRDNEQFF
once	TRBV20-1	TRBJ2-2	.	TGCAGTGCCCCTTCGACATTGAACACCGGGGAGCTGTTTTTT	CSAPSTLNTGELFF
.	TRBV28	TRBJ2-3	.	TGTGCCAGCAGTTTAGAGGGCGCTGGCACAGATACGCAGTATTTT	CASSLEGAGTDTQYF
.	TRBV2	TRBJ2-2	TRBD1	TGTGCCAGCACCGGGACAGGGGCGTTATCCGGGGAGCTGTTTTTT	CASTGTGALSGELFF
.	TRBV24-1	TRBJ2-3	.	TGTGCCACCAGTGATTCCAGAAGCACAGATACGCAGTATTTT	CATSDSRSTDTQYF
few	TRBV6-1	TRBJ2-7	.	TGTGCCAGCAGCCACCGGGGGGCCCCCAACCCCTACGAGCAGTACTTC	CASSHRGAPNPYEQYF
.	TRBV5-1	TRBJ2-5	.	TGCGCCAGCAGCCAGGCCGACAGGACCCCGGCCGGGACCCAGTACTTC	CASSQADRTPAGTQYF